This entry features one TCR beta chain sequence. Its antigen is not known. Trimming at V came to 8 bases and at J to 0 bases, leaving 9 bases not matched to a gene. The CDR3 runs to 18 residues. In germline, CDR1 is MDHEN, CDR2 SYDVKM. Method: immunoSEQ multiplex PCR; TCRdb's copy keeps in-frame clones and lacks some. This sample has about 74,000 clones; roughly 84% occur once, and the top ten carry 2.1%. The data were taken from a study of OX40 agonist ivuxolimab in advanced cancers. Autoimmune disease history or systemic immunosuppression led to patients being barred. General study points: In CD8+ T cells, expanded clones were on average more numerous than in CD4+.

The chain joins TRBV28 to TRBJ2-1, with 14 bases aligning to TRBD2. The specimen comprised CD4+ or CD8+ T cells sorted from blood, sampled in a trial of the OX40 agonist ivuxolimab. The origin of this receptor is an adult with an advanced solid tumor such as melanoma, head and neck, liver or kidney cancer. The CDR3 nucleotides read TGTGCCAGCTCTGGAGGACTAGCGGGAGGAAGCTCCTACAATGAGCAGTTCTTC. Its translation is CASSGGLAGGSSYNEQFF.